This is a list of T cell receptor beta chains from one sample in a study of blood T cell repertoires in COVID-19. Profiled with immunoSEQ multiplex PCR; TCRdb holds only in-frame clones, not every one. The table has approximately 140,000 clones, less than 80% seen once. Sequenced: peripheral blood. Receptors were obtained from a man in his sixties with acute or convalescent COVID-19. Each CDR3 is given with its conserved first and last residue. A D gene is named only where the DNA matches it firmly. Clone size is not always given. Where it is, it says once, few, many or a class for expanded clones.

J | size | D | V | DNA | CDR3
TRBJ1-4 | NA | TRBD1 | TRBV5-1 | TGCGCCAGCACCCCGGGACAGGGTAGTGAAAAACTGTTTTTT | CASTPGQGSEKLFF
TRBJ1-2 | NA | NA | TRBV18 | TGTGCCAGCTCACCTCAGCGAGGAGGGTTTGAGGGTGGCTACACCTTC | CASSPQRGGFEGGYTF
TRBJ2-1 | NA | TRBD2 | TRBV24-1 | TGTGCCACCAGCGAGGGGACTAGCTCCTACAATGAGCAGTTCTTC | CATSEGTSSYNEQFF
TRBJ1-2 | NA | NA | TRBV7-2 | TGTGCCAGCAGCTCCCTGGGGGGACGGGCCTATGGCTACACCTTC | CASSSLGGRAYGYTF
TRBJ2-2 | NA | TRBD1 | TRBV4-3 | TGCGCCAGCAGAGGACAGGGCGCCGGGGAGCTGTTTTTT | CASRGQGAGELFF
TRBJ1-2 | NA | TRBD1 | TRBV5-6 | TGTGCCAGCAGCTCTCGGACAGGGACAGACTATGGCTACACCTTC | CASSSRTGTDYGYTF
TRBJ2-7 | NA | NA | TRBV7-2 | TGTGCCAGCAGCTTCTCCCCGCGGCAGGGAAAAGAAGAGCAGTACTTC | CASSFSPRQGKEEQYF
TRBJ2-7 | NA | NA | TRBV5-4 | TGTGCCAGCAGCTTGGACAGGGAAGATGAGCAGTACTTC | CASSLDREDEQYF
TRBJ2-2 | NA | NA | TRBV30 | TGTGCCTGGAGGGGTGGGGCGGCCGGGGAGCTGTTTTTT | CAWRGGAAGELFF
TRBJ2-3 | NA | NA | TRBV2 | TGTGCCAGCGGCGGCGGCATCACCACAGATACGCAGTATTTT | CASGGGITTDTQYF
TRBJ2-2 | NA | TRBD2 | TRBV5-4 | TGTGCCAGCAGCTTCGGGGGGGGAGAAGGGGAGCTGTTTTTT | CASSFGGGEGELFF
TRBJ2-7 | NA | NA | TRBV14 | TGTGCCAGCAGCCAAGTCCAAAATCCTACGAAGCAGTACTTC | CASSQVQNPTKQYF
TRBJ1-3 | NA | NA | TRBV18 | TGTGCCAGCTTACAGAGCTCTGGAAACACCATATATTTT | CASLQSSGNTIYF
TRBJ2-1 | NA | NA | TRBV3-1/TRBV3-2 | TGTGCCAGCAGCCAAGGGCCCCGCACGGGGTTCTTC | CASSQGPRTGFF
TRBJ2-7 | NA | TRBD2 | TRBV19 | TGTGCCAGTAGTTCGGCGGGAGGGTACGAGCAGTACTTC | CASSSAGGYEQYF
TRBJ1-4 | NA | NA | TRBV6-6 | TGTGCCAGCAGTTACTCGACAGCTAATGAAAAACTGTTTTTT | CASSYSTANEKLFF
TRBJ2-1 | NA | NA | TRBV19 | TGTGCCAGTACTTGGGGGGGCCTTAATAATGAGCAGTTCTTC | CASTWGGLNNEQFF
TRBJ1-1 | NA | NA | TRBV28 | TGTGCCAGCTACAGGGAAGGGAACGAAGCTTTCTTT | CASYREGNEAFF
TRBJ2-5 | NA | NA | TRBV11-3 | TGTGCCAGCAGCTCAGGACTCGGGGGTCGGGAGACCCAGTACTTC | CASSSGLGGRETQYF
TRBJ2-3 | NA | NA | TRBV30 | TGTGCCTGGAGTTGGGACTCTAGCACAGATACGCAGTATTTT | CAWSWDSSTDTQYF
TRBJ2-7 | few | NA | TRBV4-1 | TGCGCCAGCAGCCCTGGGGGGTACGAGCAGTACTTC | CASSPGGYEQYF
TRBJ1-1 | NA | NA | TRBV5-1 | TGCGCCAGCAGCTTAGGGCAGCGGTCCACTGAAGCTTTCTTT | CASSLGQRSTEAFF
TRBJ2-1 | NA | TRBD1 | TRBV18 | TGTGCCAGCTCACCATTGATGGGGACAGGGTCGAATGAGCAGTTCTTC | CASSPLMGTGSNEQFF
TRBJ2-7 | NA | TRBD2 | TRBV5-4 | TGTGCCAGCAGCCCCTCTAGCGGGAGGAACGAGCAGTACTTC | CASSPSSGRNEQYF
TRBJ1-1 | NA | TRBD1 | TRBV6-1 | TGTGCCAGCAGTAAAGCCCCGGGACAGGGTCTTGAAGCTTTCTTT | CASSKAPGQGLEAFF
TRBJ2-1 | NA | TRBD1 | TRBV24-1 | TGTGCCACCAGTGACACCGGGACAGAGAACAAGCAGTTCTTC | CATSDTGTENKQFF
TRBJ1-2 | NA | TRBD1 | TRBV18 | TGTGCCAGCTCAGACAGGGTTGGCTACACCTTC | CASSDRVGYTF
TRBJ1-1 | NA | NA | TRBV30 | TGTGCCTGGACCTCGCGGGTACTGAACACTGAAGCTTTCTTT | CAWTSRVLNTEAFF
TRBJ2-2 | NA | NA | TRBV6-4 | TGTGCCAGCAGTGCCTCTCCTGTTGGGGAGCTGTTTTTT | CASSASPVGELFF
TRBJ1-2 | few | NA | TRBV11-1 | TGTGCCAGCAGCTTAGATGCACAGGTAGATGGCTACACCTTC | CASSLDAQVDGYTF
TRBJ2-1 | NA | NA | TRBV9 | TGTGCCAGCAGCGTGGACACCCTCAATGAGCAGTTCTTC | CASSVDTLNEQFF
TRBJ1-1 | NA | NA | TRBV18 | TGTGCCAGCCGAACCGTGGGCTTCACTGAAGCTTTCTTT | CASRTVGFTEAFF
TRBJ1-4 | NA | TRBD1 | TRBV7-9 | TGTGCCAGCAGCTTACAGGGGGCATATGAAAAACTGTTTTTT | CASSLQGAYEKLFF
TRBJ1-2 | NA | TRBD1 | TRBV5-1 | TGCGCCAGCAGTCTCGACAGGGACTATGGCTACACCTTC | CASSLDRDYGYTF
TRBJ2-3 | once | TRBD2 | TRBV29-1 | TGCAGCTTCTCTTTGGGACTAGCGGGACTCACAGATACGCAGTATTTT | CSFSLGLAGLTDTQYF
TRBJ1-1 | NA | NA | TRBV6-6 | TGTGCCAGCAGTCCCTCGGGGGTCCTGAACACTGAAGCTTTCTTT | CASSPSGVLNTEAFF
TRBJ1-6 | NA | NA | TRBV6-1 | TGTGCCAGCAGTGACGGGACTCGACAGCTTTGGGGCTTT | CASSDGTRQLWGF
TRBJ2-2 | once | TRBD2 | TRBV6-4 | TGTGCCAGCAGTGAACTAGCGGGATCCGGGGAGCTGTTTTTT | CASSELAGSGELFF
TRBJ2-7 | NA | TRBD2 | TRBV2 | TGTGCCAGCAGTGACGCTGGGACTACCCTCTCCTACGAGCAGTACTTC | CASSDAGTTLSYEQYF
TRBJ2-2 | once | NA | TRBV24-1 | TGTGCCACCAGGACAGAGAACACCGGGGAGCTGTTTTTT | CATRTENTGELFF
TRBJ2-1 | NA | TRBD1 | TRBV6-4 | TGTGCCAGCAGTCCGGGACAGATAAACAATGAGCAGTTCTTC | CASSPGQINNEQFF
TRBJ2-2 | NA | NA | TRBV5-6 | TGTGCCAGCAGCTTGGGGTGGCAGGGCCTCACCGGGGAGCTGTTTTTT | CASSLGWQGLTGELFF
TRBJ2-3 | NA | NA | TRBV7-2 | TGTGCCAGCAGCCCGAAGACAGGCACAGATACGCAGTATTTT | CASSPKTGTDTQYF
TRBJ2-7 | NA | TRBD2 | TRBV2 | TGTGCCAGCAGCAACCCCGGGACTAGAATCACCTACGAGCAGTACTTC | CASSNPGTRITYEQYF
TRBJ2-7 | few | TRBD1 | TRBV9 | TGTGCCAGCAGCGTAAACTCCGCCGGACAGGGGGCTGAAGAGCAGTACTTC | CASSVNSAGQGAEEQYF
TRBJ2-1 | NA | NA | TRBV30 | TGTGCCTGGAGCGGGAGCGTGGGCAATGAGCAGTTCTTC | CAWSGSVGNEQFF
TRBJ2-5 | NA | NA | TRBV11-1 | TGTGCCAGCAGCTGGCGGGGCGGCCGGGAAGAGACCCAGTACTTC | CASSWRGGREETQYF
TRBJ2-5 | once | NA | TRBV6-6 | TGTGCCAGCAGGGAAATACAGTTGACGGAGACCCAGTACTTC | CASREIQLTETQYF
TRBJ2-1 | NA | NA | TRBV7-9 | TGTGCCAGCAGCTTTTATAGCGGTTTCTCCTACAATGAGCAGTTCTTC | CASSFYSGFSYNEQFF
TRBJ1-1 | NA | TRBD1 | TRBV5-4 | TGTGCCAGCTGGGACAGGGGTAACCCGAACACTGAAGCTTTCTTT | CASWDRGNPNTEAFF
TRBJ2-2 | NA | NA | TRBV21-1 | TGTGCCAGCAGCAACGGGGTTTACACCGGGGAGCTGTTTTTT | CASSNGVYTGELFF
TRBJ2-1 | NA | NA | TRBV5-1 | TGCGCCAGCAGCTTGGGGGTGGGGACTTCCTACAATGAGCAGTTCTTC | CASSLGVGTSYNEQFF